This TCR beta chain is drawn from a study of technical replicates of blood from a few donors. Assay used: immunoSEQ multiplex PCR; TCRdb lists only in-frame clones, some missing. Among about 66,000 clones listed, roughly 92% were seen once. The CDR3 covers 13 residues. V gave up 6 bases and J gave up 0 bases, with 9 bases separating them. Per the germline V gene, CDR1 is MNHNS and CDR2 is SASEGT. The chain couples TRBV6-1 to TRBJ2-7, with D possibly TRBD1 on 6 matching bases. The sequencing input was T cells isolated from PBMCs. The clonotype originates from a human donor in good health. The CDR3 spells CASSRDTSYEQYF. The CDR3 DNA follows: TGTGCCAGCAGCAGGGACACCTCCTACGAGCAGTACTTC.